This T cell receptor beta chain was obtained from a study of molecular identifiers for immune sequencing clone quantification. Study-wide points: In a background of about 900,000 naive cells, spiked Jurkat TCR RNA from one cell was reportedly detectable. Sharing of a barcode by identical TCR molecules could cause highly expanded clone sizes to be underestimated.

V gave up 4 bases and J gave up 6 bases; unmatched junction bases: 8. This CDR3 is built from 16 residues. CDR1 SEHNR and CDR2 FQNEAQ come from the germline V gene (reference sequence). Methods described previously were used for bulk TCR libraries, and listed TCR primers were applied. TCRdb independently ran MiXCR on the PCR reads; one entry per CDR3 protein. The sample carries some 70,000 distinct CDR3 sequences, over 15% recorded once. For naive CD8 T cells, sorting used the CD8+CD4-CCR7+CD45RA+ phenotype. This clonotype came up many times. Its antigen remains unidentified. The chain couples TRBV7-9 to TRBJ2-2, with 10 nucleotides matching TRBD2. Sequencing was performed on naive CD8+ T cells from blood, with Jurkat cell RNA spiked in. The subset is: FACS-sorted CD8+CD4-CCR7+CD45RA+ naive T cells. The origin of this receptor is a human donor in good health. Some libraries in this study had Jurkat cell RNA spiked in. CDR3: CASSSSSGSPSGELFF. For the CDR3, the DNA is TGTGCCAGCAGCTCCTCTAGCGGGAGTCCGTCCGGGGAGCTGTTTTTT. Using reference TRBV7-9 and TRBJ2-2 for the parts outside the CDR3, the full variable domain is DTGVSQNPRHKITKRGQNVTFRCDPISEHNRLYWYRQTLGQGPEFLTYFQNEAQLEKSRLLSDRFSAERPKGSFSTLEIQRTEQGDSAMYLCASSSSSGSPSGELFFGEGSRLTVL.